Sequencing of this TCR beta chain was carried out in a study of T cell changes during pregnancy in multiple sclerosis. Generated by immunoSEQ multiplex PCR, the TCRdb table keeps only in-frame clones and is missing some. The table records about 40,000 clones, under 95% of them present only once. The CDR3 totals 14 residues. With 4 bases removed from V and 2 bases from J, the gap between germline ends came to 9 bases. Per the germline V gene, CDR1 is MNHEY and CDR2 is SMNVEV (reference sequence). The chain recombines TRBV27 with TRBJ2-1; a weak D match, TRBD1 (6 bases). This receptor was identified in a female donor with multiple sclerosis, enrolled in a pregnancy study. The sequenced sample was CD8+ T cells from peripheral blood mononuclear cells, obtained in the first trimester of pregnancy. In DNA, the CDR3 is TGTGCCAGCAGTTCAGGGGCGACCTACAATGAGCAGTTCTTC. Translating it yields CASSSGATYNEQFF.